This TCR beta chain was captured by sequencing in a study of tumor-infiltrating lymphocytes in oesophageal squamous cell carcinoma. TCRdb fed the PCR reads into MiXCR, producing one record per CDR3 protein. The top ten hold 6.8% of the sample, which has approximately 20,000 distinct CDR3 sequences, almost 40% seen once. This clonotype has at least ten counts. CDR1 is SNHLY, CDR2 FYNNEI, per germline. The CDR3 has 14 amino acids. Between the trimmed V and J ends, which lost 4 bases and 8 bases, there was a span of 14 bases. The receptor was isolated from a male donor with esophageal squamous cell carcinoma. The sequenced sample was blood. This sequence joins TRBV2 and TRBJ1-4, with D possibly being TRBD1 (6 bases). Here the CDR3 DNA reads TGTGCCAGCAGTGCCCCGAGGGACACCGAAAAACTGTTTTTT. It encodes CASSAPRDTEKLFF.